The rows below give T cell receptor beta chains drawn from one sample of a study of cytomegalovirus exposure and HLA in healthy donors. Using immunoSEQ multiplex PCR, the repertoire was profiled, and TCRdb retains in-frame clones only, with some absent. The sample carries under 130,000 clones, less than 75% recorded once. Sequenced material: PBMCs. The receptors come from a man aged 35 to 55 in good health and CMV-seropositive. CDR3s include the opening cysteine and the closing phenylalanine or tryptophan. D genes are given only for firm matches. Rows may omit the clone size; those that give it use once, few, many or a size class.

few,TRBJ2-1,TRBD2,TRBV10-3,CAIRTGTGLAGGGGNEQFF,TGTGCCATCAGGACCGGGACAGGACTAGCGGGAGGAGGAGGGAATGAGCAGTTCTTC
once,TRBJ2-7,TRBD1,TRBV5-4,CASSLGRDSTYEQYF,TGTGCCAGCAGCCTTGGCCGGGACAGCACCTACGAGCAGTACTTC
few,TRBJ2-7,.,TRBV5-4,CASSTTGFEQYF,TGTGCCAGCAGCACGACAGGATTCGAGCAGTACTTC
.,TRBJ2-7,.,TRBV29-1,CSVEDSYEQYF,TGCAGCGTTGAGGACAGCTACGAGCAGTACTTC
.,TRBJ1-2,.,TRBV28,CASSSLRGYTF,TGTGCCAGCAGTTCCCTGCGTGGCTACACCTTC
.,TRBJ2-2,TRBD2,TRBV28,CASSSPGLGPNTGELFF,TGTGCCAGCAGTTCCCCAGGACTAGGGCCCAACACCGGGGAGCTGTTTTTT
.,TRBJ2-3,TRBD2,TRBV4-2,CASSQEAGGRTDTQYF,TGTGCCAGCAGCCAAGAAGCGGGAGGGCGCACAGATACGCAGTATTTT
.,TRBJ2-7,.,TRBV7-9,CASSLLLLFGGSGEQYF,TGTGCCAGCAGCTTATTGCTTCTGTTTGGCGGATCTGGGGAGCAGTACTTC
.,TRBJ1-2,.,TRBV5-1,CASGEGQPNYGYTF,TGCGCCAGCGGGGAAGGACAGCCTAACTATGGCTACACCTTC
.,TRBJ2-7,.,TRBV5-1,CASSLSPAGYEQYF,TGCGCCAGCAGCTTATCCCCAGCAGGTTACGAGCAGTACTTC
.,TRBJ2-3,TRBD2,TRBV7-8,CASSSVAGPSTDTQYF,TGTGCCAGCAGCTCTGTAGCGGGCCCTAGCACAGATACGCAGTATTTT
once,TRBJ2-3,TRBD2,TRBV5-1,CASSLSMGTRGTDTQYF,TGCGCCAGCAGCTTGTCGATGGGGACTAGAGGCACAGATACGCAGTATTTT
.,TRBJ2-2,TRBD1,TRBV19,CASSAGGRGTGELFF,TGTGCCAGTAGTGCAGGGGGCCGGGGCACCGGGGAGCTGTTTTTT
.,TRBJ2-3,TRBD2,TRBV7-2,CASSRDYSTDTQYF,TGTGCCAGCAGCAGGGACTACAGCACAGATACGCAGTATTTT
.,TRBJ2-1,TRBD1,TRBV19,CASREQGTHNEQFF,TGTGCCAGTAGAGAACAGGGGACCCACAATGAGCAGTTCTTC
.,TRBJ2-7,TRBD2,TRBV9,CASSDTSVSYEQYF,TGTGCCAGCAGCGACACTAGCGTCTCCTACGAGCAGTACTTC
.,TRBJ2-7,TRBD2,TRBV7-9,CASEGLAGVGNEQYF,TGTGCCAGCGAGGGACTAGCGGGAGTGGGGAACGAGCAGTACTTC
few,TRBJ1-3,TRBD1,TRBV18,CASSPGQGGYSGNTIYF,TGTGCCAGCTCACCAGGACAGGGTGGTTACTCTGGAAACACCATATATTTT
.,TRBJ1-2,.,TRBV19,CASSIGGVYGYTF,TGTGCCAGTAGTATAGGGGGCGTCTATGGCTACACCTTC
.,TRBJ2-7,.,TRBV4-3,CASSLRDTSYEQYF,TGCGCCAGCAGCCTCCGGGACACATCCTACGAGCAGTACTTC
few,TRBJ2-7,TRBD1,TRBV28,CASSSTGGFEQYF,TGTGCCAGCAGTTCGACAGGGGGCTTCGAGCAGTACTTC
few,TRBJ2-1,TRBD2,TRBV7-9,CASKGLAGDYSYNEQFF,TGTGCCAGCAAAGGACTAGCGGGAGACTATTCCTACAATGAGCAGTTCTTC
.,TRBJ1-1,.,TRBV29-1,CSVDPDRENEAFF,TGCAGCGTTGACCCGGACAGAGAAAACGAAGCTTTCTTT
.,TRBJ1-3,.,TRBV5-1,CASSLGQGVKFGNTIYF,TGCGCCAGCAGCTTGGGCCAGGGTGTCAAATTTGGAAACACCATATATTTT
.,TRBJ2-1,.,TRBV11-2,CASSFSPGNEQFF,TGTGCCAGCAGCTTCAGCCCAGGTAATGAGCAGTTCTTC
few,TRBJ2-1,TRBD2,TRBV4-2,CASSQDRREGSNEQFF,TGTGCCAGCAGCCAAGATCGGCGGGAGGGTAGCAATGAGCAGTTCTTC
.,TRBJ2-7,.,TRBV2,CASSEARFGLNYEQYF,TGTGCCAGCAGTGAAGCGCGGTTTGGACTCAACTACGAGCAGTACTTC
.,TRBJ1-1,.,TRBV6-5,CASSSTLGGDTEAFF,TGTGCCAGCAGTTCCACCCTCGGGGGAGACACTGAAGCTTTCTTT
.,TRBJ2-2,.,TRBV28,CASSFYAGANTGELFF,TGTGCCAGCAGTTTTTATGCAGGGGCGAACACCGGGGAGCTGTTTTTT
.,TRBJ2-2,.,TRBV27,CASSSKVGAGRVNTGELFF,TGTGCCAGCAGTTCAAAAGTGGGGGCGGGCAGGGTGAACACCGGGGAGCTGTTTTTT
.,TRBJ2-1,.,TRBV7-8,CASSLALGDNEQFF,TGTGCCAGCAGCTTAGCGCTCGGGGACAATGAGCAGTTCTTC
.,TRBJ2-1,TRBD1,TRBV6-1,CASSVYRGPYNEQFF,TGTGCCAGCAGCGTTTACAGGGGGCCTTACAATGAGCAGTTCTTC
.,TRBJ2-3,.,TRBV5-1,CASSPLWPTDTQYF,TGCGCCAGCAGCCCCCTTTGGCCCACAGATACGCAGTATTTT
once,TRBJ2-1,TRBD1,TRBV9,CASSVTGGSYNEQFF,TGTGCCAGCAGCGTGACAGGGGGCAGCTACAATGAGCAGTTCTTC
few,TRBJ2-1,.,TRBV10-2,CASRDSGLVNEQFF,TGCGCCAGCAGGGACAGCGGACTAGTCAATGAGCAGTTCTTC
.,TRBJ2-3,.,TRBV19,CASRQGGTAADTQYF,TGTGCCAGTAGACAGGGTGGCACGGCGGCAGATACGCAGTATTTT
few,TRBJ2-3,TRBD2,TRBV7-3,CASSRTRGGGRTDTQYF,TGTGCCAGCAGCCGGACCCGTGGCGGGGGACGCACAGATACGCAGTATTTT
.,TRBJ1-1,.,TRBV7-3,CASSLRHLEEAFF,TGTGCCAGCAGCTTAAGACACCTCGAGGAAGCTTTCTTT
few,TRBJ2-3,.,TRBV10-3,CAITPGLGTDTQYF,TGTGCCATCACCCCGGGATTGGGGACAGATACGCAGTATTTT
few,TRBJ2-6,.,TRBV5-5,CASSLVSGATGANVLTF,TGTGCCAGCAGCTTGGTGTCAGGGGCAACTGGGGCCAACGTCCTGACTTTC
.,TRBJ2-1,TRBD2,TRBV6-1,CASSGLTSGVYNEQFF,TGTGCCAGCAGTGGCCTGACTAGCGGAGTCTACAATGAGCAGTTCTTC
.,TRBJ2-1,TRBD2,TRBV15,CATSVGLAGVYEQFF,TGTGCCACCAGCGTTGGACTAGCGGGAGTTTATGAGCAGTTCTTC
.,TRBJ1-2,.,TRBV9,CASSVGVEVNGYTF,TGTGCCAGCAGCGTAGGGGTCGAGGTAAATGGCTACACCTTC
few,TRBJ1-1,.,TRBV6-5,CASTPGLQNTEAFF,TGTGCCAGCACCCCGGGACTGCAGAACACTGAAGCTTTCTTT
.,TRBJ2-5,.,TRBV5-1,CASSLEGSGYQETQYF,TGCGCCAGCAGCTTGGAAGGTAGCGGATACCAAGAGACCCAGTACTTC
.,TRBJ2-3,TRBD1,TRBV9,CASSGTGGTDTQYF,TGTGCCAGCAGCGGGACAGGGGGCACAGATACGCAGTATTTT
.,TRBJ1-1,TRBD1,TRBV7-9,CASSPRGQGIGTEAFF,TGTGCCAGCAGCCCCCGCGGACAGGGGATAGGCACTGAAGCTTTCTTT
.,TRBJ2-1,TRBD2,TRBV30,CAWNIGLADVDEQFF,TGTGCCTGGAATATCGGACTAGCGGACGTAGATGAGCAGTTCTTC
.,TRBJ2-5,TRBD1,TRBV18,CASSPTGGAETQYF,TGTGCCAGCTCACCCACAGGGGGCGCGGAGACCCAGTACTTC